Detailed here is one TCR beta chain. This sample is part of a study of OX40 agonist ivuxolimab in advanced cancers. This CDR3 is built from 13 residues. Germline CDR1 reads SNHLY; CDR2 reads FYNNEI. The V segment lost 0 bases and the J segment 11 bases; nucleotides outside the gene matches: 6. Data came from immunoSEQ multiplex PCR; TCRdb stores just in-frame clones and leaves some out. Found here are around 10,000 clones, around 79% of them singletons; the top ten hold approximately 36%. Sequencing used CD4+ or CD8+ T cells sorted from blood, obtained in a trial of the OX40 agonist ivuxolimab. J is TRBJ1-1 and V is TRBV2; TRBD1 aligns across 7 bases. This sequence was found in an adult with an advanced solid tumor such as melanoma, head and neck, liver or kidney cancer. CDR3 protein: CASSEAYTGVAFF. CDR3 DNA: TGTGCCAGCAGTGAAGCTTACACAGGGGTCGCTTTCTTT.